This record covers a single T cell receptor beta chain. These data come from a study of control samples from healthy donors and cancer patients. Here immunoSEQ multiplex PCR was the method, and the copy in TCRdb shows in-frame clones only, minus some. This table holds about 160,000 clones, around 90% found once. The CDR3 has 18 residues. Input material: blood. The clonotype comes from a man aged 30 to 45 in good health. The rearrangement uses TRBV21-1 and TRBJ1-4. TRBV21-1 is labeled a pseudogene. As DNA, the CDR3 is TGTGCCAGCAGCAAAATAGGAGGGACGGGCGCAACTAATGAAAAACTGTTTTTT. Amino acid sequence: CASSKIGGTGATNEKLFF.